The clone carrying this TCR beta chain was detected a few times. What it binds is not known. The data originate from a study of T cells after yellow fever vaccination. Study observations and caveats: Subsequent booster samples again held most clones from primary vaccination (just under 98% CD4, about 86% CD8). Relatively few clonotypes were ones that appeared in both CD4 and CD8 compartments. Faster peaking, at day 5 versus 15, marked a secondary response that was weaker.

Production of TCR cDNA was by 5'RACE template switching, which also added a universal primer site and UMIs. TCRdb processed the 5' RACE reads anew with MiXCR; each CDR3 protein has one entry. The sample has some 400,000 distinct CDR3 sequences, 6.2% seen once. With V trimmed by 6 bases and J by 5 bases, 4 bases remained unmatched. The CDR3 sequence is 12 residues long. The sample consisted of PBMCs, taken 5 days after the yellow fever booster vaccination. J is TRBJ2-7 and V is TRBV12-3 or TRBV12-4, with 7 bases fitting TRBD2. The origin of this receptor is a man aged 25-45 years who received the YFV17D yellow fever vaccine. CDR3 sequence: CASSYGGNEQYF. The DNA of the CDR3 is TGTGCCAGCAGCTACGGGGGGAACGAGCAGTACTTC.